This is a list of T cell receptor beta chains from one sample in a study of cytomegalovirus exposure and HLA in healthy donors. The protocol was immunoSEQ multiplex PCR, while the TCRdb copy is restricted to in-frame clones and leaves out a portion. The sample has 200,000 or so clones; roughly 82% are singletons. The sample was PBMCs. The source of these receptors is a woman aged 25 to 45 in good health and CMV-seropositive. Each CDR3 is given with its conserved first and last residue. D genes are given only for firm matches. The listing skips clone size in some rows; elsewhere it reads once, few, many or a size class.

>TRBD2|TRBV27|.|TRBJ2-1
CASSLNGRPNEQFF
TGTGCCAGCAGTTTAAACGGGAGGCCCAATGAGCAGTTCTTC
>TRBD1|TRBV6-1|.|TRBJ1-2
CASSEPGTVEIYGYTF
TGTGCCAGCAGTGAACCAGGGACAGTAGAAATCTATGGCTACACCTTC
>.|TRBV28|few|TRBJ2-7
CASRTSYEQYF
TGTGCCAGCAGGACATCCTACGAGCAGTACTTC
>.|TRBV5-8|once|TRBJ1-2
CASSLVGGVYGYTF
TGTGCCAGCAGCTTGGTAGGGGGAGTCTATGGCTACACCTTC
>.|TRBV15|.|TRBJ2-3
CATGASDTQYF
TGTGCCACTGGGGCCTCAGATACGCAGTATTTT
>.|TRBV5-4|.|TRBJ2-2
CASSLATRANTGELFF
TGTGCCAGCAGCTTGGCTACGAGGGCGAACACCGGGGAGCTGTTTTTT
>.|TRBV30|.|TRBJ2-3
CACGGLRGADISTDTQYF
TGTGCCTGCGGGGGGCTAAGGGGAGCCGATATAAGCACAGATACGCAGTATTTT
>TRBD1|TRBV9|.|TRBJ1-3
CASSPGTGISGNTIYF
TGTGCCAGCAGCCCGGGGACAGGGATTTCTGGAAACACCATATATTTT
>TRBD1|TRBV6-5|.|TRBJ2-1
CASTTGGSYNEQFF
TGTGCCAGCACCACAGGGGGCTCATACAATGAGCAGTTCTTC
>TRBD1|TRBV7-9|.|TRBJ1-2
CASTFFQGAHYGYTF
TGTGCCAGCACCTTCTTCCAGGGGGCCCACTATGGCTACACCTTC
>.|TRBV7-2|.|TRBJ2-7
CASSLDGGAYEQYF
TGTGCCAGCAGCTTAGACGGCGGAGCCTACGAGCAGTACTTC
>.|TRBV28|.|TRBJ2-1
CASSLSSRSEQFF
TGTGCCAGCAGTTTATCGTCCCGGAGTGAGCAGTTCTTC
>TRBD1|TRBV2|.|TRBJ1-5
CASSAARGRGQPQHF
TGTGCCAGCAGTGCTGCAAGGGGCAGGGGGCAGCCCCAGCATTTT
>.|TRBV29-1|.|TRBJ1-5
CSVGGTPDQPQHF
TGCAGCGTTGGGGGGACACCAGATCAGCCCCAGCATTTT
>TRBD2|TRBV11-2|few|TRBJ2-5
CASSVSRSGRARETQYF
TGTGCCAGCAGCGTAAGCAGGAGCGGGAGGGCCCGGGAGACCCAGTACTTC
>TRBD2|TRBV6-6|.|TRBJ2-1
CASSDHSGKGNEQFF
TGTGCCAGCAGCGACCATAGCGGGAAAGGCAATGAGCAGTTCTTC
>TRBD1|TRBV5-1|.|TRBJ2-2
CASSLNQGAGELFF
TGCGCCAGCAGCTTGAACCAGGGGGCCGGGGAGCTGTTTTTT
>.|TRBV2|few|TRBJ2-7
CASSESVATIYEQYF
TGTGCCAGCAGTGAATCTGTGGCCACCATCTACGAGCAGTACTTC
>TRBD1|TRBV6-5|few|TRBJ1-1
CASSYTGTGDEAFF
TGTGCCAGCAGTTACACCGGGACAGGGGATGAAGCTTTCTTT
>.|TRBV12-5|.|TRBJ2-3
CASGLAQATDTQYF
.
>.|TRBV13|.|TRBJ2-7
CASSLGSGMAYEQYF
TGTGCCAGCAGCTTAGGCTCAGGGATGGCCTACGAGCAGTACTTC
>.|TRBV6-5|.|TRBJ1-5
CASRSGQSNQPQHF
TGTGCCAGCAGATCGGGACAAAGCAATCAGCCCCAGCATTTT
>.|TRBV5-1|.|TRBJ1-1
CASSLNFGRTGNGDTEAFF
TGCGCCAGCAGCCTAAACTTTGGGCGAACGGGTAACGGGGACACTGAAGCTTTCTTT
>TRBD1|TRBV7-6|.|TRBJ1-5
CASSPRTGEPQHF
TGTGCCAGCAGCCCCAGAACAGGGGAGCCCCAGCATTTT
>.|TRBV5-1|.|TRBJ2-7
CASSWTDGYEQYF
TGCGCCAGCAGCTGGACTGATGGGTACGAGCAGTACTTC
>TRBD2|TRBV2|.|TRBJ2-1
CASSEVAGGYNEQFF
TGTGCCAGCAGTGAAGTAGCGGGAGGTTACAATGAGCAGTTCTTC